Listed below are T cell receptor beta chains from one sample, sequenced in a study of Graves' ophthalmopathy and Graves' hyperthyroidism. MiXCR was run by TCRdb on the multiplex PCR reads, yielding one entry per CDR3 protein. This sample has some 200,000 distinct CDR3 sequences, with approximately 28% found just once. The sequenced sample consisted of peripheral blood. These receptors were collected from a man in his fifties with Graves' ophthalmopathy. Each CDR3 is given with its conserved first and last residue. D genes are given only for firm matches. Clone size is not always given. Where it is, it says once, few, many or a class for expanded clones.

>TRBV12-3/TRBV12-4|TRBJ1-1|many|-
CASSPSTTGTEAFF
TGTGCCAGCAGTCCATCGACGACGGGCACTGAAGCTTTCTTT
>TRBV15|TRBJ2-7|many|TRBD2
CATSPRLAESSYEQYF
TGTGCCACCAGCCCCCGGCTAGCGGAGAGCTCCTACGAGCAGTACTTC
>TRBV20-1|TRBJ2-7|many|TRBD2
CSARPGLAGPLYEQYF
TGCAGTGCTCGCCCGGGACTAGCGGGGCCACTCTACGAGCAGTACTTC
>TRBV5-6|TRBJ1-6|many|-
CASSFYSSPLHF
TGTGCCAGCAGCTTTTATTCATCACCCCTCCACTTT
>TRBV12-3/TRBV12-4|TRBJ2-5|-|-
CASSFEEGQETQYF
TGTGCCAGCAGTTTCGAAGAGGGCCAAGAGACCCAGTACTTC
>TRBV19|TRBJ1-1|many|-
CASSIDPSNTEAFF
TGTGCCAGTAGTATTGATCCTTCGAACACTGAAGCTTTCTTT
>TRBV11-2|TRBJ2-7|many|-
CASSPVVILGEQYF
TGTGCCAGCAGCCCAGTGGTAATACTGGGCGAGCAGTACTTC
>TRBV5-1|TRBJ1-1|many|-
CASSFGPGQRNTEAFF
TGCGCCAGCAGCTTTGGGCCAGGACAACGGAACACTGAAGCTTTCTTT
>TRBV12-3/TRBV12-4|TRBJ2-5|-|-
CASSWTPRETQYF
TGTGCCAGCAGTTGGACACCGAGGGAGACCCAGTACTTC
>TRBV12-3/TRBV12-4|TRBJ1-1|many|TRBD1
CASSGGQAEAFF
TGTGCCAGCAGTGGGGGACAGGCTGAAGCTTTCTTT
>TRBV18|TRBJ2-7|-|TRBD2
CASSPQRGYEQYF
TGTGCCAGCTCACCACAGCGGGGGTACGAGCAGTACTTC
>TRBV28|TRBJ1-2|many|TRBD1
CASSLSPQGARGYGYTF
TGTGCCAGCAGTTTATCCCCTCAGGGGGCGAGGGGCTATGGCTACACCTTC
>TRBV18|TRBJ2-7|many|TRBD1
CASSTGQDYEQYF
TGTGCCAGCTCTACAGGACAGGACTACGAGCAGTACTTC
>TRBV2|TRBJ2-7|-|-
CASSDAAARGEYEQYF
TGTGCCAGCAGTGACGCGGCGGCCCGAGGGGAATACGAGCAGTACTTC
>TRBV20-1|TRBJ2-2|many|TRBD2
CSARDPKAGGNTGELFF
TGCAGTGCTAGAGATCCGAAAGCGGGAGGGAACACCGGGGAGCTGTTTTTT
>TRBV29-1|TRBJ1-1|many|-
CSVEDLGQGEAFF
TGCAGCGTTGAAGATCTTGGGCAGGGGGAAGCTTTCTTT
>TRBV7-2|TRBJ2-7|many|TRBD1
CASSLVPGGTYEQYF
TGTGCCAGCAGCTTAGTGCCAGGGGGTACCTACGAGCAGTACTTC
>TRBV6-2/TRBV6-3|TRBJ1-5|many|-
CASRKGTRGASNQPQHF
TGTGCCAGCAGAAAAGGAACGCGGGGAGCGAGCAATCAGCCCCAGCATTTT
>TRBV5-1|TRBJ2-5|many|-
CASSLVPGAGETQYF
TGCGCCAGCAGCTTGGTCCCGGGGGCAGGGGAGACCCAGTACTTC
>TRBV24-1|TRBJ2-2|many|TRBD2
CATSRLAGNNANTGELFF
TGTGCCACCAGCCGACTAGCGGGAAACAATGCGAACACCGGGGAGCTGTTTTTT
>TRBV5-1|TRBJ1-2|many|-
CASSGSTNYGYTF
TGCGCCAGCAGCGGGAGCACTAACTATGGCTACACCTTC
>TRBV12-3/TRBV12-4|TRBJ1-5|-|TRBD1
CASSSDRVGGQPQHF
TGTGCCAGCAGTTCAGACAGGGTTGGAGGTCAGCCCCAGCATTTT
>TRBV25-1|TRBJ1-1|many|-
CASSKGGNTEAFF
TGTGCCAGCTCAAAAGGAGGGAACACTGAAGCTTTCTTT
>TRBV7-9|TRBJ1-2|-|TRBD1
CASSLLGQGNGYTF
TGTGCCAGCAGCTTGCTGGGACAGGGCAACGGCTACACCTTC
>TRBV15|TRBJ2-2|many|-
CATSRDEGWNGELFF
TGTGCCACCAGCAGAGATGAGGGTTGGAACGGGGAGCTGTTTTTT
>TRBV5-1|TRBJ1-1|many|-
CASSQQRMNTEAFF
TGCGCCAGCAGCCAACAGCGCATGAACACTGAAGCTTTCTTT
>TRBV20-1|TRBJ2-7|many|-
CSAIGQPYEQYF
TGCAGTGCTATAGGACAGCCCTACGAGCAGTACTTC
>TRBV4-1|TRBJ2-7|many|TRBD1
CASSQAAGGVREQYF
TGCGCCAGCAGCCAAGCGGCAGGGGGCGTGCGGGAGCAGTACTTC
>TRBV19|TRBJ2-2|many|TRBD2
CASIRTRPNTGELFF
TGTGCCAGTATAAGGACTAGACCGAACACCGGGGAGCTGTTTTTT
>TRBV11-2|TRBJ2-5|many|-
CASSLDQETQYF
TGTGCCAGCAGCTTGGACCAAGAGACCCAGTACTTC
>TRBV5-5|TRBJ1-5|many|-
CASSLAGVDSNQPQHF
TGTGCCAGCAGCTTGGCCGGGGTAGACAGCAATCAGCCCCAGCATTTT
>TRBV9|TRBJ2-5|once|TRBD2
CASSPVTSGAQETQYF
TGTGCCAGCAGCCCTGTGACTAGCGGGGCCCAAGAGACCCAGTACTTC
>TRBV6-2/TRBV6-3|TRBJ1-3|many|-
CASRQVLDTIYF
TGTGCCAGCAGACAAGTCCTGGACACCATATATTTT
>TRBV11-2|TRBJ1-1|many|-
CASSLVGRGADTEAFF
TGTGCCAGCAGCTTAGTCGGGCGGGGGGCAGATACTGAAGCTTTCTTT
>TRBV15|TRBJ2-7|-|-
CATSRPDTERQYF
TGTGCCACCAGCAGGCCCGACACGGAGCGGCAGTACTTC
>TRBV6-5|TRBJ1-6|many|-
CASSFAVGNSPLHF
TGTGCCAGCAGTTTCGCGGTCGGGAATTCACCCCTCCACTTT
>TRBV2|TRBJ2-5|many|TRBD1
CASRLGQADLQETQYF
TGTGCCAGCAGGCTCGGACAGGCGGATCTCCAAGAGACCCAGTACTTC
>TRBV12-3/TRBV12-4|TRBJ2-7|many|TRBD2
CASSPRLAGGTEVYEQYF
TGTGCCAGCAGTCCGAGACTAGCGGGAGGGACGGAAGTCTACGAGCAGTACTTC
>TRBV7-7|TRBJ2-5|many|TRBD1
CASSRDRVEETQYF
TGTGCTAGCAGCCGGGACAGGGTCGAGGAGACCCAGTACTTC
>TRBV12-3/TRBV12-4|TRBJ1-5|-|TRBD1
CASSLGDRGNQPQHF
TGTGCCAGCAGTTTAGGGGACAGGGGGAATCAGCCCCAGCATTTT
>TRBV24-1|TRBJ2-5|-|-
CATSDSGGEETQYF
TGTGCCACCAGTGACTCTGGGGGCGAGGAGACCCAGTACTTC
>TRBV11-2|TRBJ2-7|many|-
CASSVGKWDYEQYF
TGTGCCAGCAGCGTCGGGAAGTGGGACTACGAGCAGTACTTC
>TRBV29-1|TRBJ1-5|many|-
CSVADSYSNQPQHF
TGCAGCGTTGCCGACAGCTATAGCAATCAGCCCCAGCATTTT